This TCR beta chain derives from a study of OX40 agonist ivuxolimab in advanced cancers. Only in-frame clones appear in the TCRdb table, and some are missing; sequencing was by immunoSEQ multiplex PCR. The sample lists tens of thousands of clones; about 93% were seen once. Germline CDR1 and CDR2: SGHTA and FQGNSA. The CDR3 consists of 14 residues. Trimming cost V 2 bases and J 8 bases; bases outside gene matches: 5. This receptor was taken from an adult with an advanced solid tumor such as melanoma, head and neck, liver or kidney cancer. The chain links TRBV7-2 to TRBJ1-4, with 7 bases identical to TRBD1. Material: CD4+ or CD8+ T cells sorted from blood, obtained in a trial of the OX40 agonist ivuxolimab. This CDR3 is CASSLRPRGEKLFF. CDR3 coding DNA: TGTGCCAGCAGCTTAAGGCCCAGGGGGGAAAAACTGTTTTTT.